This is a list of T cell receptor beta chains from one sample in a study of blood T cell repertoires in COVID-19. Assay: immunoSEQ multiplex PCR; the TCRdb copy retains only in-frame clones and omits some. The data contain under 250,000 clones, approximately 86% of them singletons. Input material: peripheral blood. The receptor set was obtained from a woman between 65 and 79 years old with active or convalescent COVID-19. The CDR3 runs from the conserved cysteine through the conserved F or W. A D gene is named only where the DNA matches it firmly. Clone size, where shown, is once, few, many, or a class for clones that have expanded.

V gene	D gene	J gene	clone size	CDR3 DNA	CDR3 protein
TRBV5-4	NA	TRBJ2-7	NA	TGTGCCAGCAGCCCGACCCGAGGCGAGCAGTACTTC	CASSPTRGEQYF
TRBV7-9	NA	TRBJ1-2	NA	TGTGCCAGCAGCTCCCAATCCGTGAGGAGTAACTATGGCTACACCTTC	CASSSQSVRSNYGYTF
TRBV7-9	NA	TRBJ1-4	NA	TGTGCCAGCAGCTCCACAGTACAGGCAAATGAAAAACTGTTTTTT	CASSSTVQANEKLFF
TRBV19	TRBD1	TRBJ1-2	NA	TGTGCCAGTAGTATGGGACAGGGAGGCGGCTACACCTTC	CASSMGQGGGYTF
TRBV7-9	NA	TRBJ2-7	NA	TGTGCCAGCAGCTTTCAACAGCCAGTAAACGCCTACGAGCAGTACTTC	CASSFQQPVNAYEQYF
TRBV15	NA	TRBJ2-7	NA	TGTGCCACCAGCAGCCCCAACGGCTACGAGCAGTACTTC	CATSSPNGYEQYF
TRBV19	NA	TRBJ2-7	NA	TGTGCCAGTAGTATCACCGGGGGTCGTGGAGAGCAGTACTTC	CASSITGGRGEQYF
TRBV6-5	NA	TRBJ1-6	NA	TGTGCCAGCAGTTGGGCAGGAAATAATTCACCCCTCCACTTT	CASSWAGNNSPLHF
TRBV7-6	NA	TRBJ2-6	once	TGTGCCAGCAGCTTAATTGCAGGGTTAAGCTCTGGGGCCAACGTCCTGACTTTC	CASSLIAGLSSGANVLTF
TRBV12-3/TRBV12-4	TRBD1	TRBJ1-4	once	TGTGCCAGCCTGGGACAGAATAATGAAAAACTGTTTTTT	CASLGQNNEKLFF
TRBV5-4	NA	TRBJ2-5	NA	TGTGCCAGCAGCTTGGCTCGGAGAATGGCGGGACCCCAAGAGACCCAGTACTTC	CASSLARRMAGPQETQYF
TRBV7-2	TRBD1	TRBJ2-2	NA	TGTGCCAGCAGCTTTACCGGGACAGGGAGCGGGGAGCTGTTTTTT	CASSFTGTGSGELFF
TRBV7-2	NA	TRBJ2-3	NA	TGTGCCAGCAGCTTACAGAAGGGGTCAGATACGCAGTATTTT	CASSLQKGSDTQYF
TRBV10-3	TRBD1	TRBJ1-3	NA	TGTGCCATCAGGGACAGGGTGAATCTTGGTGGAAACACCATATATTTT	CAIRDRVNLGGNTIYF
TRBV5-1	NA	TRBJ2-3	NA	TGCGCCAGCAATGTCGGGGGTCTCGCAGATACGCAGTATTTT	CASNVGGLADTQYF
TRBV7-7	TRBD2	TRBJ2-1	once	TGTGCCAGCAGCTCTGGACTAGACGATGAGCAGTTCTTC	CASSSGLDDEQFF
TRBV24-1	TRBD1	TRBJ1-6	NA	TGTGCCACCAGTGACCCTCCTATGGGACAGGGGGCCGGGTATAATTCACCCCTCCACTTT	CATSDPPMGQGAGYNSPLHF
TRBV5-5	TRBD2	TRBJ2-1	NA	TGTGCCAGCAGCTTGGTGATACAGCGGGGTATAGGTGAGCAGTTCTTC	CASSLVIQRGIGEQFF
TRBV7-2	NA	TRBJ1-6	NA	TGTGCCAGCAGCTTGGTTCCGGGAACGGGGAATTCACCCCTCCACTTT	CASSLVPGTGNSPLHF
TRBV5-5	NA	TRBJ2-1	NA	TGTGCCAGCAGCTTGGGACCCCGGGGGATTGGTTTCAATGAGCAGTTCTTC	CASSLGPRGIGFNEQFF
TRBV6-2/TRBV6-3	TRBD1	TRBJ1-2	NA	TGTGCCAGCAGCCGACAGGGGTTGGGCCTGTATGGCTACACCTTC	CASSRQGLGLYGYTF
TRBV12-5	NA	TRBJ1-1	NA	TGTGCTAGTGAGGCCCAGGGGAACACTGAAGCTTTCTTT	CASEAQGNTEAFF
TRBV5-1	TRBD1	TRBJ2-6	NA	TGCACCAGCAGCGGAGGACAGGTGGACTCTGGGGCCAACGTCCTGACTTTC	CTSSGGQVDSGANVLTF
TRBV7-2	TRBD2	TRBJ2-3	NA	TGTGCCAGCAGCTTAGTCGGTCTAGCGGGGGGAGAAACGCAGTATTTT	CASSLVGLAGGETQYF
TRBV5-1	NA	TRBJ2-5	NA	TGCGCCAGCAGCCCGGGGACAACACAAGAGACCCAGTACTTC	CASSPGTTQETQYF
TRBV6-2/TRBV6-3	TRBD1	TRBJ1-2	NA	TGTGCCAGCAGCCGGGACAGCTATGGCTACACCTTC	CASSRDSYGYTF
TRBV4-3	NA	TRBJ1-3	NA	TGCGCCAGCAGCCAGGGCAGGGAGGGAGGAAACACCATATATTTT	CASSQGREGGNTIYF
TRBV10-3	NA	TRBJ1-3	once	TGTGCCATCAGAGGGGTAGGAACTGGAAACACCATATATTTT	CAIRGVGTGNTIYF
TRBV27	NA	TRBJ2-7	once	TGTGCCAGCTGGCTGGGCAGGTCGGCCTACGAGCAGTACTTC	CASWLGRSAYEQYF
TRBV6-2/TRBV6-3	NA	TRBJ2-7	NA	TGTGCCAGCAGTTACTCTCCGGTCTCCTACGAGCAGTACTTC	CASSYSPVSYEQYF
TRBV2	TRBD1	TRBJ1-6	NA	TGTGCCAGCAGTGGACAGGGGAGGGATTCACCCCTCCACTTT	CASSGQGRDSPLHF
TRBV4-3	TRBD1	TRBJ1-2	once	TGCGCCAGCAGCCGAGACAGGGGCCCCTATGGCTACACCTTC	CASSRDRGPYGYTF
TRBV5-1	NA	TRBJ1-5	NA	TGCGCCAGCAGCTTTGAGGGTTGGGACAATCAGCCCCAGCATTTT	CASSFEGWDNQPQHF
TRBV4-1	NA	TRBJ1-4	NA	TGCGCCAGCAGCCAAGAGGGTTTCGTGGGCGAAAAACTGTTTTTT	CASSQEGFVGEKLFF
TRBV12-3/TRBV12-4	NA	TRBJ2-5	NA	TGTGCCAGCGCATGGGGGGACACCCAGTACTTC	CASAWGDTQYF
TRBV6-2/TRBV6-3	NA	TRBJ1-6	NA	TGTGCCAGCAGTAACAGGGTTAATTCACCCCTCCACTTT	CASSNRVNSPLHF
TRBV19	NA	TRBJ1-6	NA	TGTGCCAGTAGAACACAAAGATCGGGGGGTTTTAATTCACCCCTCCACTTT	CASRTQRSGGFNSPLHF
TRBV7-2	NA	TRBJ2-7	NA	TGTGCCAGCACCTCTTACGGGGGACGGGATACGTACTTC	CASTSYGGRDTYF
TRBV3-1/TRBV3-2	TRBD1	TRBJ1-6	NA	TGTGCCAGCAGCCAAGATGAGGGACAGAATAATTCACCCCTCCACTTT	CASSQDEGQNNSPLHF
TRBV6-5	TRBD1	TRBJ1-1	NA	TGTGCCAGCAGTTTCCTTGGACAGGGGGGGACTGAAGCTTTCTTT	CASSFLGQGGTEAFF
TRBV2	TRBD1	TRBJ1-5	NA	TGTGCCAGCAGACAGGGGAGAGATCAGCCCCAGCATTTT	CASRQGRDQPQHF
TRBV10-2	NA	TRBJ2-3	NA	TGCGCCACCGCCTTGGAGGACCTGGGCACAGATACGCAGTATTTT	CATALEDLGTDTQYF
TRBV11-2	TRBD2	TRBJ2-7	NA	TGTGCCAGCAGCTTAGTGGCGGGGGTCTTCTACGAGCAGTACTTC	CASSLVAGVFYEQYF
TRBV5-6	NA	TRBJ1-2	NA	TGTGCCAGCAGCATCAACAGGGCCCACTATGGCTACACCTTC	CASSINRAHYGYTF
TRBV19	NA	TRBJ1-3	NA	TGTGCCAGTAGTTACGTCAGCTCTGGAAACACCATATATTTT	CASSYVSSGNTIYF
TRBV2	NA	TRBJ1-5	NA	TGTGCCAGCACGCCGGGAGGGGCGGAACCCCGGCCCCAGCATTTT	CASTPGGAEPRPQHF
TRBV18	NA	TRBJ2-3	NA	TGTGCCAGCTCACCGCCTGGGAGATCGGCAGATACGCAGTATTTT	CASSPPGRSADTQYF
TRBV5-1	TRBD1	TRBJ2-3	NA	TGCGCCAGCAGCTTAACAGGGGGCGGAGAGTATTTT	CASSLTGGGEYF
TRBV10-3	NA	TRBJ1-1	NA	TGTGCCATCAGCCCCTTAGGGTTTACAGGGACCCTTGAAGCTTTCTTT	CAISPLGFTGTLEAFF
TRBV6-5	TRBD1	TRBJ2-7	NA	TGTGCCAGCAGTTACAGGCTAGGGACAGGCTCCTACGAGCAGTACTTC	CASSYRLGTGSYEQYF
TRBV6-4	TRBD1	TRBJ2-2	NA	TGTGCCAGCTCCCCGACCAGGGGGCGGATCACCGGGGAGCTGTTTTTT	CASSPTRGRITGELFF
TRBV20-1	TRBD2	TRBJ2-5	NA	TGCAGTGCTAGTTCCGGGCTAGCGGGGGGAGAGACCCAGTACTTC	CSASSGLAGGETQYF
TRBV3-1/TRBV3-2	NA	TRBJ1-4	NA	TGTGCCAGCAGCCAAGGAGGAGGGATAAATGAAAAACTGTTTTTT	CASSQGGGINEKLFF
TRBV6-2/TRBV6-3	TRBD2	TRBJ2-7	NA	TGTGCCAGCAGTCCGGGACTAAGCTCCTACGAGCAGTACTTC	CASSPGLSSYEQYF
TRBV11-2	TRBD1	TRBJ1-2	NA	TGTGCCAGCAGCTTAGGGGACAGAGTGAGCGGCTACACCTTC	CASSLGDRVSGYTF
TRBV3-1/TRBV3-2	TRBD2	TRBJ2-3	NA	TGTGCCAGCAGCCAAGACCCCCACCCGTGGGGGCGGGGGGGCGGGGATACGCAGTATTTT	CASSQDPHPWGRGGGDTQYF
TRBV18	TRBD1	TRBJ1-4	NA	TGTGCCAGCTCAGAGTCGGGACAGGGAGGAAAACTGTTTTTT	CASSESGQGGKLFF